This entry lists 20 T cell receptor beta chains sequenced from one sample in a study of T-cell reconstitution after alpha-beta-depleted transplantation in children. Preparation of the TCRbeta library involved a method that used unique molecular identifiers. In TCRdb, the PCR reads were re-called with MiXCR into one record per CDR3 protein. The repertoire holds 200,000 or so distinct CDR3 sequences, with 5% to 6.5% as singletons. Sequenced material: PBMCs, taken before TCRalphabeta/CD19-depleted stem cell transplant. The receptors here all came from a girl under two years old with combined immunodeficiency, due to receive a stem cell transplant.

The V and J genes are TRBV29-1 and TRBJ1-6, with D perhaps matching TRBD1 (5 bases). Per the germline V gene, CDR1 is SQVTM and CDR2 is ANQGSEA. The CDR3 is 13 amino acids. Trimming shortened V by 6 bases and J by 4 bases, and 10 bases separated the two germline ends. CDR3 amino acids: CSVGVEYNSPLHF. CDR3 DNA: TGCAGCGTGGGGGTGGAGTATAATTCACCCCTCCACTTT. The full variable domain, completed using reference TRBV29-1 and TRBJ1-6, is SAVISQKPSRDICQRGTSLTIQCQVDSQVTMMFWYRQQPGQSLTLIATANQGSEATYESGFVIDKFPISRPNLTFSTLTVSNMSPEDSSIYLCSVGVEYNSPLHFGNGTRLTVT.

This clonotype has at least ten counts. The V and J genes are TRBV24-1 and TRBJ2-1, with D tentatively TRBD1 (6 bases). This CDR3 contains 16 residues. V was clipped by 5 bases and J by 4 bases, with 17 bases between them. The germline V gene encodes CDR1 KGHDR and CDR2 SFDVKD. The DNA for the CDR3 is TGTGCCACCAGTGGGGAATCAGGGGTCTTTTACAATGAGCAGTTCTTC. This sequence encodes CATSGESGVFYNEQFF.

This clonotype was recorded many times. The chain couples TRBV7-9 to TRBJ2-7; D unresolved. This CDR3 has 14 amino acids. Germline CDR1 SEHNR, CDR2 FQNEAQ (reference sequence). Trimming shortened V by 4 bases and J by 3 bases, and 13 bases separated the two germline ends. CDR3 sequence: CASSSSMAFYEQYF. The CDR3 nucleotides are TGTGCCAGCAGCTCGTCGATGGCTTTCTACGAGCAGTACTTC. The full variable domain, completed using reference TRBV7-9 and TRBJ2-7, is DTGVSQNPRHKITKRGQNVTFRCDPISEHNRLYWYRQTLGQGPEFLTYFQNEAQLEKSRLLSDRFSAERPKGSFSTLEIQRTEQGDSAMYLCASSSSMAFYEQYFGPGTRLTVT.

In its sample, this clonotype was seen a few times. The chain combines TRBV4-3 with TRBJ2-1; a weak D match, TRBD1 (5 bases). CDR1 LGHNA and CDR2 YSLEER come from the germline V gene. V lost 1 base and J lost 3, with 10 bases in between. This CDR3 is 15 amino acids long. The chain's CDR3 is CASSQASRVYNEQFF. The CDR3 DNA reads as TGCGCCAGCAGCCAAGCCTCCAGGGTCTACAATGAGCAGTTCTTC.

This clonotype appeared a few times. The chain has TRBV29-1 and TRBJ2-4; no firm D call. V was shortened by 6 bases and J by 3 bases, with 15 bases between the two germline ends. There are 14 residues in the CDR3. In germline, CDR1 is SQVTM, CDR2 ANQGSEA. CDR3 sequence reads: CSVRQWGGKNIQYF. The CDR3 nucleotides are TGCAGCGTACGCCAGTGGGGTGGCAAAAACATTCAGTACTTC.

This clonotype occurred a few times. This rearrangement joins TRBV5-1 to TRBJ2-1, with 9 bases matching TRBD1. This CDR3 region has 15 residues. The V gene end was trimmed by 3 bases and the J gene end by 7 bases; junction bases not matched to a gene: 8. The germline gives CDR1 SGHRS, CDR2 YFSETQ. The CDR3 coding sequence is TGCGCCAGCAGCTCCCCTGACAGGGGGGTAAATGAGCAGTTCTTC. This codes for CASSSPDRGVNEQFF. The full variable domain, completed using reference TRBV5-1 and TRBJ2-1, is KAGVTQTPRYLIKTRGQQVTLSCSPISGHRSVSWYQQTPGQGLQFLFEYFSETQRNKGNFPGRFSGRQFSNSRSEMNVSTLELGDSALYLCASSSPDRGVNEQFFGPGTRLTVL.

V gene TRBV20-1 combines with J gene TRBJ1-6, with D tentatively TRBD1 (6 bases). This CDR3 has 18 residues. The germline CDR1 and CDR2 sequences are DFQATT and SNEGSKA (reference sequence). Deletions cut 0 bases from V and 0 bases from J, with 15 bases between. The DNA for the CDR3 is TGCAGTGCTAGAGAAGCCTCAGGGGTGAGCTCCTATAATTCACCCCTCCACTTT. Its translation is CSAREASGVSSYNSPLHF.

The chain couples TRBV7-2 to TRBJ2-2, with no clear D. CDR3 length: 13 residues. Trimming pared 1 base from V and 7 bases from J, leaving 7 bases between. CDR1 and CDR2 from the germline V gene are SGHTA and FQGNSA. This CDR3 is CASSLVSGGELFF. As DNA, the CDR3 is TGTGCCAGCAGCTTAGTTTCCGGCGGGGAGCTGTTTTTT.

This clonotype was counted at least ten times. The genes are TRBV2 and TRBJ2-7, with D possibly being TRBD1 (6 bases). Germline V gives CDR1 SNHLY, CDR2 FYNNEI. CDR3 length: 17 residues. Trimming took 5 bases from V and 2 from J, leaving 22 bases between them. The chain's CDR3 is CASSLTETGTTTYEQYF. CDR3 bases: TGTGCCAGCAGTCTCACTGAAACCGGGACAACCACCTACGAGCAGTACTTC.

This clonotype was seen only a few times. The chain uses TRBV11-3 and TRBJ2-7; D is undetermined. In germline, CDR1 is SGHNT, CDR2 YENEEA. Trimming took 4 bases from V and 3 from J, leaving 7 bases between them. This CDR3 contains 12 residues. This chain's CDR3 is CASSWIDYEQYF. The CDR3 nucleotides read TGTGCCAGCAGCTGGATAGACTACGAGCAGTACTTC.

Ten or more counts support this clonotype. The V call is TRBV3-1, the J call TRBJ2-1, with 9 bases fitting TRBD2. CDR1 and CDR2 (germline): LGHDT, YNNKEL (reference sequence). J gave up 8 bases and V 1 base, and 12 bases lay outside the gene matches. The CDR3 sequence is 17 residues long. This CDR3 reads CASSQVLGLAETDEQFF. In DNA form, the CDR3 reads TGTGCCAGCAGCCAAGTCCTGGGACTAGCTGAGACAGATGAGCAGTTCTTC.

This clonotype came up many times. The rearrangement links TRBV4-3 to TRBJ2-3, with no clear D. V was trimmed by 1 base and J by 7 bases, leaving 15 bases between them. Germline CDR1 and CDR2: LGHNA and YSLEER. The CDR3 contains 15 residues. The CDR3 reads CASSQGRASSHTQYF. As DNA, the CDR3 is TGCGCCAGCAGCCAAGGCCGGGCCAGTAGCCATACGCAGTATTTT.

This clonotype has at least ten counts. The chain carries TRBV24-1 and TRBJ2-1; no reliable D call. Germline CDR1 KGHDR, CDR2 SFDVKD. V dropped 9 bases and J dropped 3 bases, with 23 bases sitting between them. This CDR3 contains 17 residues. The CDR3 coding sequence is TGTGCCACCGAAGACCGAAGTGGTAGCCCCGGCTACAATGAGCAGTTCTTC. Translated, it gives CATEDRSGSPGYNEQFF.

The J gene is TRBJ1-1, the V gene TRBV4-1; no definite D call. The V end was cut by 4 bases, the J end by 7 bases, with 16 bases between. The CDR3 extends over 14 amino acids. CDR1 and CDR2 (germline): MGHRA, YSYEKL. CDR3 nucleotides: TGCGCCAGCAGCCGCTATGGGGAGTTCCGTGAAGCTTTCTTT. Amino acid sequence: CASSRYGEFREAFF.

The table lists this clonotype with many counts. The gene calls are TRBV7-9 and TRBJ2-1; 9 bases are shared with TRBD1. V dropped 7 bases and J dropped 4; count of bases not matched to a gene: 14. Per the germline V gene, CDR1 is SEHNR and CDR2 is FQNEAQ (reference sequence). The CDR3 spans 17 residues. CDR3 protein: CASTSRGDREVYNEQFF. The CDR3 region has the DNA TGTGCCAGCACTTCTAGAGGGGACAGGGAGGTTTACAATGAGCAGTTCTTC.

In its sample, this clonotype was seen many times. V is TRBV9 and J is TRBJ1-2; possibly TRBD1 for D (5 bases). This CDR3 spans 14 amino acids. From germline, CDR1 is SGDLS and CDR2 YYNGEE. Between the trimmed V and J ends, which lost 1 base and 3 bases, there was a span of 10 bases. The CDR3 loop reads CASSVSPGDYGYTF. As DNA, the CDR3 is TGTGCCAGCAGCGTAAGTCCGGGGGACTATGGCTACACCTTC.

This clonotype has a count of ten or more. The rearrangement links TRBV15 to TRBJ2-7, with D hard to call. This CDR3 has 13 residues. CDR1 is LNHNV, CDR2 YYDKDF, per germline (reference sequence). V was clipped by 1 base and J by 7 bases, with 11 bases between them. CDR3 residues: CATSRVTAWEQYF. CDR3 DNA sequence: TGTGCCACCAGCAGAGTTACAGCTTGGGAGCAGTACTTC.

This clonotype was counted ten times or more. V is TRBV7-6 and J is TRBJ2-7, with D unresolved. Germline loops: CDR1 SGHVS, CDR2 FNYEAQ. The CDR3 runs 15 residues. Trimming cost V 1 base and J 2 bases, with 12 bases left between them. CDR3 protein: CASSLGLQLPYEQYF. The DNA for the CDR3 is TGTGCCAGCAGCTTAGGTTTGCAGCTCCCCTACGAGCAGTACTTC.

At least ten counts were recorded for this clonotype. This chain connects TRBV29-1 to TRBJ2-7; 10 bases map to TRBD1. Germline V gene sequence: CDR1 SQVTM, CDR2 ANQGSEA. After removal of 4 bases from V and 3 bases from J, the junction contained 6 bases not matched to a gene. The length of the CDR3 is 14 residues. The CDR3 here is CSVVGTGVYYEQYF. CDR3 nucleotides: TGCAGCGTTGTTGGGACAGGGGTTTACTACGAGCAGTACTTC.

There are many counts of this clonotype. The genes are TRBV29-1 and TRBJ1-2; 7 bases line up with TRBD1. The V segment lost 7 bases and the J segment 2 bases; nucleotides outside the gene matches: 7. This CDR3 region has 13 residues. The V gene's germline CDR1 is SQVTM and CDR2 ANQGSEA. Here the CDR3 DNA reads TGCAGCGCCCTGACAGGGATAAACTATGGCTACACCTTC. It yields the protein CSALTGINYGYTF.